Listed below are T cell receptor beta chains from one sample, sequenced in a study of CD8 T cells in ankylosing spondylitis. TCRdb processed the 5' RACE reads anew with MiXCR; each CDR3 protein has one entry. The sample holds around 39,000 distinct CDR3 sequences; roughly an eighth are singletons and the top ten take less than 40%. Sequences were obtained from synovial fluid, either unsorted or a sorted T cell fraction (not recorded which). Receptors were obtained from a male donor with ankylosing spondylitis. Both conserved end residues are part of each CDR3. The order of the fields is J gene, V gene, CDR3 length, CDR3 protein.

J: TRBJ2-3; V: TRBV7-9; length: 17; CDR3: CASSLPRLAESTDTQYF
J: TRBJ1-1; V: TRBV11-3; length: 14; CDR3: CASSLTPGAAEAFF
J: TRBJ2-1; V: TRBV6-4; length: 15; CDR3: CASSDSTGPGNEQFF
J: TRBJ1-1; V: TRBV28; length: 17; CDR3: CASSPTGYVGMNTEAFF
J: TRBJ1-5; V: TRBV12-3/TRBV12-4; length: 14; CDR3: CASSQTDSNQPQHF
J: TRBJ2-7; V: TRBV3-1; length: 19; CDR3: CASSQGPQDIAGELYEQYF
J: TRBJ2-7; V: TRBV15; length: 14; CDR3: CATSRDKEAAEQYF
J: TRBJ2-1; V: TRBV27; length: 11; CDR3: CASSLIGEQFF
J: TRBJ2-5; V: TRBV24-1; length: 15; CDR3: CATSVGRDPQETQYF
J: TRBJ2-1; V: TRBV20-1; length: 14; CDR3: CSARVKGQGNEQFF
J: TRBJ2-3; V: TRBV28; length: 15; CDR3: CASSLLAGGLKTQYF
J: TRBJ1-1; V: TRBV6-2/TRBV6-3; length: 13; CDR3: CASSYLGRREAFF
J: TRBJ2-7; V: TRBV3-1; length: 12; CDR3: CASSRDNYEQYF
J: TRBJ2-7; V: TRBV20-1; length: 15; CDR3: CSARLRDRGSYEQYF
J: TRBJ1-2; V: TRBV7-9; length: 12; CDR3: CASSFTGWGYTF
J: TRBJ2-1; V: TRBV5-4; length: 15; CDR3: CASSFRQGANNEQFF